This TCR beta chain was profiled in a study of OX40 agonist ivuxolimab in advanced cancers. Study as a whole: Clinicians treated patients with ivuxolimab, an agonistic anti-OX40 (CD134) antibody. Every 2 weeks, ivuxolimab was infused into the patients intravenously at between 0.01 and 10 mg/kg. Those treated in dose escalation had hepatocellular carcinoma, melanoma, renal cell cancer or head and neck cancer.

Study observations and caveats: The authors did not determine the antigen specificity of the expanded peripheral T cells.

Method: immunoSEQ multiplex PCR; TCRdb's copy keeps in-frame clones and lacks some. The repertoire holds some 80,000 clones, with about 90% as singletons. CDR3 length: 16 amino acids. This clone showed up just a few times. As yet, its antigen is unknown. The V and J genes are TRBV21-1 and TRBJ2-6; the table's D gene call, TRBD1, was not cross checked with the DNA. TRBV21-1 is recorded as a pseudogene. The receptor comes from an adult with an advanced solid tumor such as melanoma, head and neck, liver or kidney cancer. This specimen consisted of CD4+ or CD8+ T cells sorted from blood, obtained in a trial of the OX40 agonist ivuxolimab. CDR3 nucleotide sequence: TGTGCCAGCAGCTCCGAAACAGTTCCAGGGGCCAACGTCCTGACTTTC. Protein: CASSSETVPGANVLTF.